The 5 T cell receptor beta chains below all came from one sample that was sequenced in a study of brain T cells in children with intractable seizures. Noted time point: blood from clinic visit 5 months post-surgery; TSC patient then seizure free. Libraries were prepared by immunoSEQ multiplex PCR; TCRdb keeps only in-frame clonotypes and omits some of them. The table records about 340,000 clones, about 93% of them present only once. The sample was peripheral blood, taken less than 6 months after surgery. Source of these receptors: a boy under three years old with tuberous sclerosis and intractable seizures.

This chain links TRBV9 with TRBJ2-5; 8 bases line up with TRBD1. The CDR3 is made up of 15 amino acids. Losses at the gene ends were 3 bases for V and 5 bases for J; bases not matched to a gene: 9. The V gene's germline CDR1 is SGDLS and CDR2 YYNGEE. The CDR3 reads CASSEWTGLQETQYF. The DNA of the CDR3 is TGTGCCAGCAGCGAATGGACAGGGTTACAGGAGACCCAGTACTTC.

V usage is TRBV7-2 and J usage is TRBJ2-3; 10 bases match TRBD2. This CDR3 spans 17 amino acids. From germline, CDR1 is SGHTA and CDR2 FQGNSA. Unmatched junction bases numbered 13, after V lost 2 bases and J lost 8 bases. Written as DNA, the CDR3 is TGTGCCAGCAGCTTATGGTTGGCTAGCGGGGGTCACGTTACGCAGTATTTT. This sequence encodes CASSLWLASGGHVTQYF. Using reference TRBV7-2 and TRBJ2-3 for the parts outside the CDR3, the full variable domain is GAGVSQSPSNKVTEKGKDVELRCDPISGHTALYWYRQSLGQGLEFLIYFQGNSAPDKSGLPSDRFSAERTGGSVSTLTIQRTQQEDSAVYLCASSLWLASGGHVTQYFGPGTRLTVL.

The rearrangement links TRBV9 to TRBJ2-5, with 14 bases identical to TRBD2. Germline V gene lookup returns CDR1 SGDLS and CDR2 YYNGEE. V dropped 3 bases and J dropped 4; count of bases not matched to a gene: 11. The CDR3 totals 18 residues. The CDR3 bases are TGTGCCAGCAGCGACGGACTAGCGGGAGGAGTGGTCGGAGAGACCCAGTACTTC. Its protein product is CASSDGLAGGVVGETQYF.

This clone was seen only once. The CDR3 loop reads CASRPPEAYSYNEQFF. The CDR3, as DNA: TGTGCCAGCAGGCCGCCAGAAGCGTACTCCTACAATGAGCAGTTCTTC. The gene calls are TRBV5-4 and TRBJ2-1; D uncertain. The V gene lost 5 bases and the J gene lost 0 bases, with 15 bases spanning the gap. The CDR3 covers 16 residues. CDR1 SGHNT and CDR2 YYREEE come from the germline V gene (reference sequence).

This chain connects TRBV18 to TRBJ1-6, with 8 bases matching TRBD1. The trim removed 3 bases at V and 7 bases at J, leaving 11 bases unmatched. This CDR3 has 17 residues. Germline-derived CDR1 and CDR2 are KGHSH and LQKENI. Written as DNA, the CDR3 is TGTGCCAGCTCACCTCAACCCCAAGGACAGGGCAATTCACCCCTCCACTTT. Amino acid sequence: CASSPQPQGQGNSPLHF.